This T cell receptor beta chain was found in a study of CD8+CD57+ T cells in acquired aplastic anemia. For the study at large: Healthy donors yielded roughly 11 million CD4+ cell reads on average.

J was trimmed by 10 bases and V by 2 bases; bases with no gene match: 9. Germline CDR1 and CDR2: SGHRS and YFSETQ. The CDR3 is made up of 14 amino acids. TCR beta VDJ combinations and CDR3 sequences were profiled from genomic DNA. TCRdb passed the reads through MiXCR, listing each CDR3 protein once. Seen here are about 130,000 distinct CDR3 sequences, 48% observed once, and the top ten hold about 2.3%. This clonotype was recorded at least ten times. Sequencing input: sorted CD4+, CD8+, or CD8+CD57+ T cells (not recorded which) from PBMCs. This sequence originates from a human donor in good health, serving as a control. This chain connects TRBV5-1 to TRBJ1-2; 9 bases align to TRBD1. CDR3: CASSFGPGQGIYTF. The DNA for the CDR3 is TGCGCCAGCAGCTTTGGGCCGGGACAGGGAATCTACACCTTC.